This T cell receptor beta chain was recovered during a study of T cells after yellow fever vaccination. Germline V gene lookup returns CDR1 SGHVS and CDR2 FNYEAQ. The CDR3 has 16 residues. The V end was cut by 3 bases, the J end by 5 bases, with 18 bases between. This clonotype was counted at least ten times. Synthesis of TCR cDNA relied on 5'RACE template switching, which attached a universal primer site and UMIs. In TCRdb, the 5' RACE reads were re-called with MiXCR into one record per CDR3 protein. This table holds about 240,000 distinct CDR3 sequences, 6% to 7.5% found once. The clonotype comes from a man aged 30 to 39 who received the YFV17D yellow fever vaccine. The source was CD4+ T cells sorted from PBMCs, collected 15 days after the yellow fever booster vaccination. The chain combines TRBV7-6 with TRBJ2-3, with D perhaps matching TRBD1 or TRBD2 (5 bases each). The chain's CDR3 is CASSLGELKTGDTQYF. In DNA form, the CDR3 reads TGTGCCAGCAGCTTGGGGGAGCTCAAAACGGGAGATACGCAGTATTTT. The variable domain in full, with the rest retrieved from reference TRBV7-6 and TRBJ2-3, is GAGVSQSPRYKVTKRGQDVALRCDPISGHVSLYWYRQALGQGPEFLTYFNYEAQQDKSGLPNDRFSAERPEGSISTLTIQRTEQRDSAMYRCASSLGELKTGDTQYFGPGTRLTVL.